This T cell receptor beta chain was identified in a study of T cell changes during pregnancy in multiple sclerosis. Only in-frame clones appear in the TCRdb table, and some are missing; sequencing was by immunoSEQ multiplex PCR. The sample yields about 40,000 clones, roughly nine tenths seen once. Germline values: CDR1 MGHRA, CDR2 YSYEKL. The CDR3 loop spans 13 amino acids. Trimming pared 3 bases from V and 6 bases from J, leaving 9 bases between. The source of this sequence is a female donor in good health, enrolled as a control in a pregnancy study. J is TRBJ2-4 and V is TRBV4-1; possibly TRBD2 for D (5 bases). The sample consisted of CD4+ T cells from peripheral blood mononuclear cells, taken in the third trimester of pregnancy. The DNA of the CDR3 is TGCGCCAGCAGCCATGCGGGTTCAAACATTCAGTACTTC. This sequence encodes CASSHAGSNIQYF.